Below, 2 T cell receptor beta chains from the same sample are listed, as sequenced in a study of shared clonotypes between healthy human individuals. Here immunoSEQ multiplex PCR was the method, and the copy in TCRdb shows in-frame clones only, minus some. Of about 2,200,000 clones listed, about 92% are singletons. Naive CD8 cells comprised CD45RO-negative, CCR7-positively selected cells, excluding terminally differentiated effector memory CD45RA+ cells. Sequencing was carried out using naive CD8+ T cells from PBMCs. The source of these receptors is a man between 18 and 35 years old in good health. Some clones in this sample may be carry-over from other donors' samples.

This clone was seen more than once but under ten times. The chain recombines TRBV19 with TRBJ1-1, with D tentatively TRBD1 (5 bases). The germline V and J ends were trimmed by 5 bases and 6 bases, with 10 bases remaining between them. CDR3 length equals 12 residues. The germline CDR1 and CDR2 sequences are LNHDA and SQIVND (reference sequence). CDR3 in amino acids: CASSSAGSEAFF. For the CDR3, the DNA is TGTGCCAGTAGTTCGGCAGGGTCTGAAGCTTTCTTT.

This clone was counted a single time. V and J are TRBV19 and TRBJ1-1, with TRBD1 matching over 7 bases. V trimming: 6 bases; J trimming: 4 bases; junction bases outside the gene matches: 11. Germline CDR1 reads LNHDA; CDR2 reads SQIVND (reference sequence). The CDR3 is 15 amino acids. The CDR3 loop reads CASSLTGARFTEAFF. The CDR3 DNA is TGTGCCAGTAGCCTAACAGGGGCGAGGTTCACTGAAGCTTTCTTT.